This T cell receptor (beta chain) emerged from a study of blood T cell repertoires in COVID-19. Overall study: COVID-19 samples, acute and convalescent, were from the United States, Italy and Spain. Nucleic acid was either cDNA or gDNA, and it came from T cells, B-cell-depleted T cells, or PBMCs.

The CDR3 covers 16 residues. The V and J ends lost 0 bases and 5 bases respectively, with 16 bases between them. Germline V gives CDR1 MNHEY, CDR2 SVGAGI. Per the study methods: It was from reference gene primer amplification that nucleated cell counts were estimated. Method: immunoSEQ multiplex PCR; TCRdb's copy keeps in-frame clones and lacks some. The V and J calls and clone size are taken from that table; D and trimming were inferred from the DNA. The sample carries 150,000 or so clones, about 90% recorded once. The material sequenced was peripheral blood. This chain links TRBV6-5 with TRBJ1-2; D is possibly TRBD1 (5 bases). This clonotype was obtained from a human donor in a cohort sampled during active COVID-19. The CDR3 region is CASSYSRRAGKYGYTF. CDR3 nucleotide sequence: TGTGCCAGCAGTTACTCGAGACGGGCAGGGAAGTATGGCTACACCTTC.